Each of the 23 T cell receptor beta chains below was sequenced from the same sample in a study of blood T cell repertoires in COVID-19. Produced via immunoSEQ multiplex PCR; TCRdb's table is partial and in-frame only. The sample carries 90,000 to 130,000 clones, approximately 83% recorded once. The specimen was peripheral blood. The receptors come from an older woman with acute or convalescent COVID-19.

This chain links TRBV12-5 with TRBJ1-5, with a possible D match to TRBD1 (5 bases). This CDR3 is built from 14 residues. Germline CDR1 and CDR2: LGHNT and FRNRAP. With 2 bases removed from V and 0 bases from J, the gap between germline ends came to 5 bases. CDR3 region: CASGLTGSNQPQHF. The CDR3 DNA reads as TGTGCTAGTGGTTTGACAGGTAGCAATCAGCCCCAGCATTTT.

V is TRBV6-5 and J is TRBJ2-7; the D gene is possibly TRBD1 (5 bases). Germline-derived CDR1 and CDR2 are MNHEY and SVGAGI. Trimming took 4 bases from V and 2 from J, leaving 15 bases between them. The CDR3 contains 15 residues. CDR3 nucleotide sequence: TGTGCCAGCAGTTCCCAGCAGGGTCTGGCCTACGAGCAGTACTTC. Translated: CASSSQQGLAYEQYF.

V is TRBV3-1 (or the pseudogene TRBV3-2) and J is TRBJ1-4, with D possibly TRBD1 on 5 matching bases. CDR1 and CDR2 (germline): LGHDT, YNNKEL (reference sequence). The CDR3 is 16 residues long. Trimming left V 3 bases short and J 0 bases short, with 11 bases between. The CDR3 DNA sequence: TGTGCCAGCAGCCACCTTAGGGGTGCAACTAATGAAAAACTGTTTTTT. Translated, it gives CASSHLRGATNEKLFF.

This chain joins TRBV2 and TRBJ2-7; 12 bases map to TRBD2. Germline V gene data show CDR1 as SNHLY and CDR2 as FYNNEI. The V and J ends lost 7 bases and 4 bases, in that order; junction bases with no gene match: 11. This CDR3 spans 16 amino acids. The CDR3 bases are TGTGCCAGCAATTCCGGACTAGCGGGGACCCCTTACGAGCAGTACTTC. Its translation is CASNSGLAGTPYEQYF.

The genes are TRBV9 and TRBJ2-5; a weak D match, TRBD1 (6 bases). Germline V gives CDR1 SGDLS, CDR2 YYNGEE. The CDR3 length is 16 residues. Trimming took off 4 bases at V and 5 bases at J, with 21 bases between the two ends. The CDR3 is CASSLSGVIGMETQYF. CDR3 DNA sequence: TGTGCCAGCAGCTTGTCAGGGGTTATTGGGATGGAGACCCAGTACTTC.

This clone was recorded only once. The chain has TRBV6-5 and TRBJ2-7; 7 bases are shared with TRBD2. The CDR3 contains 15 residues. J gave up 3 bases and V 0 bases, and 5 bases lay outside the gene matches. The germline CDR1 and CDR2 sequences are MNHEY and SVGAGI. CDR3 in amino acids: CASSYSGGSDYEQYF. The DNA for the CDR3 is TGTGCCAGCAGTTACTCGGGGGGGTCGGACTACGAGCAGTACTTC.

This chain uses TRBV19 with TRBJ1-5; 8 nucleotides align to TRBD1. CDR3 size: 16 residues. J gave up 3 bases and V 4 bases, and 8 bases lay outside the gene matches. Germline loops: CDR1 LNHDA, CDR2 SQIVND (reference sequence). This CDR3 reads CASSKTWTGFNQPQHF. CDR3 nucleotides: TGTGCCAGTAGTAAAACTTGGACAGGGTTCAATCAGCCCCAGCATTTT. Filled out from reference TRBV19 and TRBJ1-5, the complete variable domain reads DGGITQSPKYLFRKEGQNVTLSCEQNLNHDAMYWYRQDPGQGLRLIYYSQIVNDFQKGDIAEGYSVSREKKESFPLTVTSAQKNPTAFYLCASSKTWTGFNQPQHFGDGTRLSIL.

A word on this clone: The limits of the CDR3 on the DNA are not certain, so only TCRdb's listed CDR3 is given. The chain is built from TRBV12-2 and TRBJ2-7; the D call TRBD1 from the table was never checked on the DNA. TRBV12-2 is listed as a pseudogene. The CDR3 adds up to 21 amino acids, both ends counted. The CDR3 region is CASRLVGTGTTYGIKSYEQYF.

V gene TRBV19 combines with J gene TRBJ1-4, with a weak D call TRBD1 (5 bases). V was pared by 4 bases and J by 8 bases, with 11 bases between. This CDR3 has 13 residues. Germline V lookup: CDR1 LNHDA, CDR2 SQIVND (reference sequence). Written as DNA, the CDR3 is TGTGCCAGTAGTAGCCAGGGTGACGAAAAACTGTTTTTT. This gives the protein CASSSQGDEKLFF.

The chain combines TRBV7-8 with TRBJ2-2; D call uncertain. Germline CDR1 is SGHVS and CDR2 is FQNEAQ. This CDR3 spans 13 amino acids. V was trimmed by 4 bases and J by 4 bases, leaving 7 bases between them. The CDR3 DNA reads as TGTGCCAGCAGCTCGCTGAGCACCGGGGAGCTGTTTTTT. It codes for CASSSLSTGELFF.

The chain employs TRBV6-5 and TRBJ1-5; TRBD1 matches at 7 bases. The CDR3 is 15 amino acids. Germline-derived CDR1 and CDR2 are MNHEY and SVGAGI. Trimming cost V 5 bases and J 1 base; bases outside gene matches: 5. The CDR3, as DNA: TGTGCCAGCAGTCCCCGGGACAGAAGCAATCAGCCCCAGCATTTT. It translates to CASSPRDRSNQPQHF.

The chain joins TRBV6-6 to TRBJ2-3, with 8 bases identical to TRBD1. The length of the CDR3 is 16 residues. V shed 1 base and J 4 bases; nucleotides not matched to a gene: 7. Per germline, CDR1 MNHNY and CDR2 SVGAGI (reference sequence). CDR3 amino acids: CASSYLLTGAADTQYF. The CDR3 DNA follows: TGTGCCAGCAGTTACTTATTGACAGGGGCGGCAGATACGCAGTATTTT.

The chain is built from TRBV27 and TRBJ1-5, with a possible D match to TRBD1 (5 bases). Looked up from germline, CDR1 is MNHEY and CDR2 is SMNVEV (reference sequence). V shed 2 bases and J shed 5 bases, with 7 bases lying between them. The CDR3 length is 13 residues. The CDR3 sequence is CASSLNRHQPQHF. The CDR3 DNA is TGTGCCAGCAGTTTAAACAGGCATCAGCCCCAGCATTTT.

The chain couples TRBV6-5 to TRBJ2-5; 8 bases fit TRBD2. The V and J ends lost 0 bases and 5 bases, in that order; junction bases with no gene match: 2. CDR1 is MNHEY and CDR2 is SVGAGI in the germline V gene. The CDR3 length is 14 residues. CDR3: CASSYSSGEETQYF. CDR3 nucleotides: TGTGCCAGCAGTTACTCTAGCGGGGAGGAGACCCAGTACTTC.

The chain has TRBV10-1 and TRBJ2-5, with 7 bases fitting TRBD2. Germline CDR1 is WNHNN and CDR2 is SYGVQD (reference sequence). V gave up 0 bases and J gave up 8 bases; unmatched junction bases: 3. The CDR3 length is 13 residues. The CDR3 sequence: CASSESGLDTQYF. The CDR3 DNA reads as TGCGCCAGCAGTGAGTCCGGACTAGACACCCAGTACTTC.

The chain links TRBV5-6 to TRBJ2-1, with 13 positions matching TRBD2. Germline CDR1 SGHDT, CDR2 YYEEEE. The ends lost 4 bases at V and 7 bases at J; junction bases unmatched: 11. The CDR3 consists of 17 residues. This CDR3 reads CASSAGLAGRGGNEQFF. The DNA for the CDR3 is TGTGCCAGCAGCGCGGGACTAGCGGGAAGGGGAGGTAATGAGCAGTTCTTC.

This chain joins TRBV30 and TRBJ2-1; 7 bases map to TRBD1. V lost 1 base to trimming and J lost 4 bases; unmatched junction nucleotides: 1. Germline CDR1 is GTSNPN and CDR2 is SVGIG (reference sequence). This CDR3 is built from 13 residues. CDR3 region: CAWSGQGYNEQFF. CDR3 in DNA: TGTGCCTGGAGTGGACAGGGTTACAATGAGCAGTTCTTC.

The chain combines TRBV5-1 with TRBJ1-5; 9 bases agree with TRBD1. J was trimmed by 6 bases and V by 0 bases; bases with no gene match: 10. Germline lookup yields CDR1 SGHRS and CDR2 YFSETQ. This CDR3 is 17 amino acids long. CDR3 nucleotide sequence: TGCGCCAGCAGCTTGGAGCCCCGGGACAGGGATTTTCAGCCCCAGCATTTT. It translates to CASSLEPRDRDFQPQHF.

This clone came up a few times. This chain joins TRBV5-1 and TRBJ2-7; D is ambiguous. V lost 8 bases and J lost 0, with 12 bases in between. This CDR3 has 13 amino acids. Germline CDR1 is SGHRS and CDR2 is YFSETQ. CDR3 loop: CASRAPSSYEQYF. The CDR3 coding sequence is TGCGCCAGTCGTGCACCGAGCTCCTACGAGCAGTACTTC.

This clone was seen once. The rearrangement uses TRBV7-9 and TRBJ1-2; TRBD1 agrees at 8 bases. The CDR3 sequence is 16 residues long. V was clipped by 2 bases and J by 8 bases; unmatched bases: 13. Germline CDR1 reads SEHNR; CDR2 reads FQNEAQ (reference sequence). DNA of the CDR3: TGTGCCAGCAGCTTAAACGGGGTGAGGACAGGGAGCGGCTACACCTTC. Translating it yields CASSLNGVRTGSGYTF.

The chain couples TRBV15 to TRBJ2-2; D might be TRBD2 (6 bases). This CDR3 comprises 15 residues. CDR1 is LNHNV, CDR2 YYDKDF, per germline (reference sequence). With 8 bases removed from V and 6 bases from J, the gap between germline ends came to 19 bases. The CDR3 sequence is CATRKREHVAGELFF. The CDR3 coding sequence is TGTGCCACCCGAAAACGGGAGCACGTCGCCGGGGAGCTGTTTTTT.

The gene calls are TRBV19 and TRBJ1-3, with 7 bases identical to TRBD1. This CDR3 contains 15 residues. Germline CDR1 and CDR2: LNHDA and SQIVND (reference sequence). V shed 4 bases, J shed 1 base, and the junction held 4 bases outside the gene matches. This CDR3 is CASSTMGQSGNTIYF. The DNA for the CDR3 is TGTGCCAGTAGTACGATGGGACAGTCTGGAAACACCATATATTTT.

The gene calls are TRBV19 and TRBJ2-3; TRBD1 aligns across 8 bases. The germline gives CDR1 LNHDA, CDR2 SQIVND (reference sequence). This CDR3 has 15 residues. The V and J ends lost 3 bases and 4 bases, in that order; junction bases with no gene match: 6. The CDR3 nucleotides are TGTGCCAGTAGTATGGACAGGGAAAGGTCAGATACGCAGTATTTT. It yields the protein CASSMDRERSDTQYF.